The sequence of this T cell receptor (beta chain) was determined in a study of T cell responses to AZD1222 COVID-19 vaccine. Unmatched junction bases numbered 2, after V lost 5 bases and J lost 1 base. The CDR3 is 13 amino acids. Germline CDR1 SGHRS, CDR2 YFSETQ. Overall study findings and caveats: Rises in breadth and depth of Spike-specific TCRs came after two AZD1222 doses. The donor group comprised mostly white British people and more females; the analysis possibly underestimated clonal diversity.

About this clone: The antigen is undetermined.

Data came from immunoSEQ multiplex PCR; TCRdb stores just in-frame clones and leaves some out. The sample records about 160,000 clones, approximately 91% being singletons. The rearrangement uses TRBV5-1 and TRBJ1-1, with 7 bases lining up with TRBD1. The starting material was peripheral blood, obtained on day 0 of AZD1222 vaccination. This sequence originates from an adult in good health. CDR3 coding DNA: TGCGCCAGCAGGTGGACAGGGAACACTGAAGCTTTCTTT. It yields the protein CASRWTGNTEAFF.